The 20 T cell receptor beta chains reported below all come from one sample, sequenced in a study of blood T cell repertoires in COVID-19. Profiled with immunoSEQ multiplex PCR; TCRdb holds only in-frame clones, not every one. The table shows around 130,000 clones, with about four fifths occurring only once. Sequenced: peripheral blood. These receptors were collected from a woman at least 80 years old with acute or convalescent COVID-19.

The V call is TRBV9, the J call TRBJ1-3; possible D gene TRBD1, 6 bases. Germline CDR1 reads SGDLS; CDR2 reads YYNGEE. The CDR3 runs 13 residues. Trimming removed 7 bases from V and 0 bases from J, with 8 bases in between. This chain's CDR3 is CASGQSSGNTIYF. The CDR3 DNA sequence: TGTGCCAGCGGACAGAGCTCTGGAAACACCATATATTTT. Using reference TRBV9 and TRBJ1-3 for the parts outside the CDR3, the full variable domain is DSGVTQTPKHLITATGQRVTLRCSPRSGDLSVYWYQQSLDQGLQFLIQYYNGEERAKGNILERFSAQQFPDLHSELNLSSLELGDSALYFCASGQSSGNTIYFGEGSWLTVV.

V usage is TRBV7-2 and J usage is TRBJ1-5, with TRBD1 matching over 8 bases. Germline CDR1 and CDR2: SGHTA and FQGNSA. There are 17 residues in the CDR3. J gave up 0 bases and V 4 bases, and 8 bases lay outside the gene matches. This CDR3 reads CASSSRTGLYSNQPQHF. The CDR3 DNA reads TGTGCCAGCAGCTCAAGGACAGGGTTGTATAGCAATCAGCCCCAGCATTTT.

This clone came up a few times. Different DNA sequences within this sample yield the same CDR3. The CDR3 protein is CASSGGGTEAFF. The CDR3 nucleotides are TGTGCCAGCAGTGGTGGGGGGACTGAAGCTTTCTTT. The V call is TRBV12-3 or TRBV12-4, the J call TRBJ1-1; weak D call: TRBD1 (5 bases). V shed 5 bases and J shed 5 bases, with 9 bases lying between them. The CDR3 sequence is 12 residues long.

This clone was detected a few times. Other DNA sequences in this specimen translate into the identical CDR3. This chain joins TRBV30 and TRBJ1-1; D gene ambiguous. Per germline, CDR1 GTSNPN and CDR2 SVGIG (reference sequence). The CDR3 extends over 13 amino acids. V was cut by 0 bases and J by 1 base, with 6 bases left in between. CDR3 amino acids: CAWSVGGNTEAFF. The CDR3 DNA reads as TGTGCCTGGAGTGTAGGAGGGAACACTGAAGCTTTCTTT.

V and J are TRBV4-3 and TRBJ2-7; 15 bases map to TRBD2. With 5 bases clipped from V and 2 bases from J, the junction kept 7 bases outside the gene matches. From germline, CDR1 is LGHNA and CDR2 YSLEER. The CDR3 totals 17 residues. The CDR3 nucleotides read TGCGCCAGCAGCGCAGGGACTAGCGGGGGGCCGGCCTACGAGCAGTACTTC. Its translation: CASSAGTSGGPAYEQYF.

V is TRBV2 and J is TRBJ1-4; D may be TRBD1 (5 bases). Germline V gene data show CDR1 as SNHLY and CDR2 as FYNNEI. The V gene lost 6 bases and the J gene lost 11 bases, with 19 bases spanning the gap. This CDR3 is built from 14 residues. This CDR3 is CASRSRHGGEKLFF. CDR3 bases: TGTGCCAGCAGATCCCGACATGGGGGGGAGAAACTGTTTTTT.

The chain carries TRBV5-1 and TRBJ2-1; maybe TRBD1 (6 bases). The CDR3 sequence is 13 residues long. Trimming stripped 3 bases from V and 5 bases from J, with 9 bases between. Germline V gives CDR1 SGHRS, CDR2 YFSETQ. CDR3 loop: CASSWGPNNEQFF. CDR3 in DNA: TGCGCCAGCAGCTGGGGGCCAAACAATGAGCAGTTCTTC.

The chain recombines TRBV6-2 or TRBV6-3 with TRBJ2-2; tentative D call: TRBD1 (6 bases). CDR1 is MNHEY, CDR2 SVGEGT, per germline. V was trimmed by 2 bases and J by 6 bases, leaving 13 bases between them. CDR3 length equals 15 residues. The DNA for the CDR3 is TGTGCCAGCAGTTACCGGAGCAGGGGCGCCGGGGAGCTGTTTTTT. Translating it yields CASSYRSRGAGELFF.

The V gene is TRBV2, the J gene TRBJ2-7; tentative D call: TRBD1 (5 bases). V was pared by 7 bases and J by 4 bases, with 20 bases between. The germline CDR1 and CDR2 sequences are SNHLY and FYNNEI. CDR3 length: 15 residues. For the CDR3, the DNA is TGTGCCAGCAAGTTTATGGGCCAGGGCGTTTACGAGCAGTACTTC. This codes for CASKFMGQGVYEQYF.

The table lists this clone with a count of one. The chain links TRBV9 to TRBJ2-3, with TRBD2 matching over 12 bases. Germline V gene sequence: CDR1 SGDLS, CDR2 YYNGEE. CDR3 length equals 16 residues. Trimming cost V 4 bases and J 3 bases; bases outside gene matches: 6. The CDR3 is CASSSLAGGGTDTQYF. The CDR3 DNA is TGTGCCAGCAGCTCACTAGCGGGGGGTGGGACAGATACGCAGTATTTT.

The chain carries TRBV6-2 or TRBV6-3 and TRBJ2-1; 11 bases agree with TRBD2. Germline V lookup: CDR1 MNHEY, CDR2 SVGEGT. CDR3 length: 16 residues. The ends lost 5 bases at V and 0 bases at J; junction bases unmatched: 3. CDR3 DNA: TGTGCCAGCAGTGTAACTAGCGGGAGCTCCTACAATGAGCAGTTCTTC. Its translation: CASSVTSGSSYNEQFF.

The chain employs TRBV5-4 and TRBJ2-1; the match to TRBD2 covers 11 bases. The V gene end was trimmed by 4 bases and the J gene end by 6 bases; junction bases not matched to a gene: 6. Germline V gene lookup returns CDR1 SGHNT and CDR2 YYREEE (reference sequence). CDR3 length: 15 amino acids. The CDR3, as DNA: TGTGCCAGCAGCGCCGCACTAGCGGGAGTCAATGAGCAGTTCTTC. This sequence encodes CASSAALAGVNEQFF.

CDR3 amino acids: CATSDPGLADNEQFF. CDR3 DNA: TGTGCCACCAGTGACCCGGGACTAGCCGACAATGAGCAGTTCTTC. This chain joins TRBV24-1 and TRBJ2-1; the match to TRBD2 covers 9 bases. CDR1 and CDR2 from the germline V gene are KGHDR and SFDVKD. CDR3 length: 15 amino acids. V was clipped by 4 bases and J by 5 bases; unmatched bases: 5.

The chain uses TRBV18 and TRBJ1-5, with D maybe TRBD1 (5 bases). CDR1 is KGHSH and CDR2 is LQKENI in the germline V gene. V was shortened by 3 bases and J by 2 bases, with 8 bases between the two germline ends. This CDR3 region has 14 residues. This CDR3 reads CASSPDSRNQPQHF. The CDR3 nucleotides are TGTGCCAGCTCACCCGACAGCCGCAATCAGCCCCAGCATTTT. The full variable domain, in which reference TRBV18 and TRBJ1-5 provide the parts outside the CDR3, is NAGVMQNPRHLVRRRGQEARLRCSPMKGHSHVYWYRQLPEEGLKFMVYLQKENIIDESGMPKERFSAEFPKEGPSILRIQQVVRGDSAAYFCASSPDSRNQPQHFGDGTRLSIL.

The chain joins TRBV5-6 to TRBJ1-2; D possibly corresponds to TRBD1 (5 bases). The V gene's germline CDR1 is SGHDT and CDR2 YYEEEE. The V and J ends lost 0 bases and 6 bases respectively, with 12 bases between them. The CDR3 has 14 amino acids. The CDR3 nucleotides are TGTGCCAGCAGCTTGGCCGTAGGGGCTCATGGCTACACCTTC. This translates into CASSLAVGAHGYTF.

The chain carries TRBV5-4 and TRBJ1-2; 11 nucleotides line up with TRBD1. V dropped 0 bases and J dropped 4; count of bases not matched to a gene: 2. The germline V gene encodes CDR1 SGHNT and CDR2 YYREEE (reference sequence). This CDR3 spans 15 amino acids. Here the CDR3 reads CASSLEGTGGYGYTF. The CDR3 DNA reads TGTGCCAGCAGCTTGGAGGGGACAGGGGGCTATGGCTACACCTTC.

The gene calls are TRBV5-1 and TRBJ2-5; D is perhaps TRBD2 (6 bases). V was clipped by 9 bases and J by 9 bases, with 18 bases between them. Germline-derived CDR1 and CDR2 are SGHRS and YFSETQ. This CDR3 comprises 12 residues. CDR3 coding DNA: TGCGCCAACCCTTGGGGGGTATGGGCCCAGTACTTC. Amino acids: CANPWGVWAQYF.

This chain connects TRBV25-1 to TRBJ2-2; 7 nucleotides match TRBD1. The CDR3 is 16 residues long. Per the germline V gene, CDR1 is MGHDK and CDR2 is SYGVNS. V was clipped by 0 bases and J by 7 bases; unmatched bases: 8. The CDR3 sequence: CASSEYLPGGGGELFF. CDR3 bases: TGTGCCAGCAGTGAATACCTACCAGGGGGTGGCGGGGAGCTGTTTTTT.

This chain connects TRBV4-1 to TRBJ2-7, with 10 positions matching TRBD2. Germline values: CDR1 MGHRA, CDR2 YSYEKL. Losses at the gene ends were 3 bases for V and 3 bases for J; bases not matched to a gene: 5. There are 15 residues in the CDR3. The CDR3 nucleotides are TGCGCCAGCAGCCAGTCACTAGCGGGGCGCTACGAGCAGTACTTC. Protein: CASSQSLAGRYEQYF.

The CDR3 sequence: CASSLVMGGVGSYEQYF. The CDR3 DNA reads as TGCGCCAGCAGCTTGGTAATGGGTGGAGTAGGCTCCTACGAGCAGTACTTC. This rearrangement joins TRBV5-1 to TRBJ2-7; D remains ambiguous. This CDR3 comprises 17 residues. Germline CDR1 is SGHRS and CDR2 is YFSETQ. The V and J ends lost 0 bases and 0 bases respectively, with 16 bases between them.